This T cell receptor (beta chain) was sequenced in a study of identical twins. Study-wide points: The authors noted that invariant MAIT and iNKT cells could partly confound zero-insertion analyses.

This clonotype was seen a handful of times. Its antigen is as yet unknown. One entry per CDR3 protein results from TCRdb running MiXCR on the 5' RACE reads. The sample has roughly 1,500,000 distinct CDR3 sequences; less than 40% are singletons. The V end was cut by 0 bases, the J end by 0 bases, with 5 bases between. CDR1 LNHNV and CDR2 YYDKDF come from the germline V gene (reference sequence). This CDR3 comprises 14 residues. The TCR sequence derives from a newborn girl in good health. Specimen: cord blood. The chain joins TRBV15 to TRBJ1-1; no clear D. DNA for the CDR3: TGTGCCACCAGCAGAGAACAACTGAACACTGAAGCTTTCTTT. Amino acid sequence: CATSREQLNTEAFF.